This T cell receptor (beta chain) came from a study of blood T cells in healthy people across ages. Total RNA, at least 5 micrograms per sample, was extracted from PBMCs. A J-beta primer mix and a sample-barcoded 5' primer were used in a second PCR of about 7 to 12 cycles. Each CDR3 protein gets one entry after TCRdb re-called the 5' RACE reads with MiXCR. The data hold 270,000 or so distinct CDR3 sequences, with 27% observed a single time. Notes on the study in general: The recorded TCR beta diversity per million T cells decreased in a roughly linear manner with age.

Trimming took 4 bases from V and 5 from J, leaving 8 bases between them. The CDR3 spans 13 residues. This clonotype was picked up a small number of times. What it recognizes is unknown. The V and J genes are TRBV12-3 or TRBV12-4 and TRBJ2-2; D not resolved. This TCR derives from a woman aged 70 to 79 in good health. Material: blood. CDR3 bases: TGTGCCAGCAGTTATCTGGGAACCGGGGAGCTGTTTTTT. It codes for CASSYLGTGELFF.